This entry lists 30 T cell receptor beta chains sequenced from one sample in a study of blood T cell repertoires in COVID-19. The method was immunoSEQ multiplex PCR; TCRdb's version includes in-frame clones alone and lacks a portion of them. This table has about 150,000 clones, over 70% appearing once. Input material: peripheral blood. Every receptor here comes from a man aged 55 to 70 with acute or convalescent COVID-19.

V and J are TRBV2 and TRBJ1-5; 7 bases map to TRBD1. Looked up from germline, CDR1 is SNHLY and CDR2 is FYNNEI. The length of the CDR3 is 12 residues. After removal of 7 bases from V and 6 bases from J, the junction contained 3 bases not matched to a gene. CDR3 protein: CASNRGPQPQHF. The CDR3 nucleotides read TGTGCCAGCAACAGGGGCCCTCAGCCCCAGCATTTT.

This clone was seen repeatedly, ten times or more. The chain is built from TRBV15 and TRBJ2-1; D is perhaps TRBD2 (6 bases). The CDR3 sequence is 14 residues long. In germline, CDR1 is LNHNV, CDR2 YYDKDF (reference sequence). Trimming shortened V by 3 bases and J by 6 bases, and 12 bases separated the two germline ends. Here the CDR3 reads CATSSLRLGNEQFF. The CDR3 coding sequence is TGTGCCACCAGCAGCCTAAGACTAGGCAATGAGCAGTTCTTC.

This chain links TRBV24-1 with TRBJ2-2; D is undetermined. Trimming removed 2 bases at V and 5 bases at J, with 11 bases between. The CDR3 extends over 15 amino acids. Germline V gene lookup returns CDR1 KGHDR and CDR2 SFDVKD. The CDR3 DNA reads TGTGCCACCAGTGATTGGAACAGTCGAACCGGGGAGCTGTTTTTT. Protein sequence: CATSDWNSRTGELFF.

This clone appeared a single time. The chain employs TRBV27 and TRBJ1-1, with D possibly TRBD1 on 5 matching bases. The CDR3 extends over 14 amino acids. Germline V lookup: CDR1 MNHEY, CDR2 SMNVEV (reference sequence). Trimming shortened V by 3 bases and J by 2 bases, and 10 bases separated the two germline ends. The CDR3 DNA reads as TGTGCCAGCAGTTTCGGGGGACCTAACACTGAAGCTTTCTTT. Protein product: CASSFGGPNTEAFF.

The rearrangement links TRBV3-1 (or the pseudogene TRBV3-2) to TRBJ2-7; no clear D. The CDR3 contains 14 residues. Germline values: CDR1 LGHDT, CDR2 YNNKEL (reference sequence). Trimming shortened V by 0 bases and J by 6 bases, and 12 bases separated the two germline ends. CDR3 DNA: TGTGCCAGCAGCCAAGACTCGACTTTAGGCGAGCAGTACTTC. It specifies CASSQDSTLGEQYF.

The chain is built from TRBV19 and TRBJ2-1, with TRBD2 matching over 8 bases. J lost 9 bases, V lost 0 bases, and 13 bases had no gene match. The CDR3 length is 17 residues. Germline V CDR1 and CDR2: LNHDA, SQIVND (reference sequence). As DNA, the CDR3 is TGTGCCAGTAGTATAGATCCCTCTAGCGGGTGGCGTCGTGAGCAGTTCTTC. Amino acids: CASSIDPSSGWRREQFF.

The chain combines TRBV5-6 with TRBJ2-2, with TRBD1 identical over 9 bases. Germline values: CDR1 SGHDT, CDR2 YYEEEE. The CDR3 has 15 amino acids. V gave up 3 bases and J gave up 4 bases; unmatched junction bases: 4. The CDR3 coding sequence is TGTGCCAGCAGCTGGAGGGACAGGGCCACCGGGGAGCTGTTTTTT. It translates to CASSWRDRATGELFF.

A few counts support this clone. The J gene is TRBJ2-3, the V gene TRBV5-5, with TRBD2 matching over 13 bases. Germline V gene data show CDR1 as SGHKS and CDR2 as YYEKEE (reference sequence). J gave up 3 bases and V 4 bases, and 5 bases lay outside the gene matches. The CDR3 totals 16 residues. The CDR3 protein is CASSQGGLAGTDTQYF. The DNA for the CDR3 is TGTGCCAGCAGCCAAGGGGGACTAGCGGGAACAGATACGCAGTATTTT.

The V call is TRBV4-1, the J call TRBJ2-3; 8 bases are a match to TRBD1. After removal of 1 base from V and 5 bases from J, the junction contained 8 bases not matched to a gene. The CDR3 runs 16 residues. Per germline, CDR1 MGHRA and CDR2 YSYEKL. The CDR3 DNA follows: TGCGCCAGCAGCCAAGGGGCAGGGGGCTTTAAAGATACGCAGTATTTT. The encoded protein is CASSQGAGGFKDTQYF.

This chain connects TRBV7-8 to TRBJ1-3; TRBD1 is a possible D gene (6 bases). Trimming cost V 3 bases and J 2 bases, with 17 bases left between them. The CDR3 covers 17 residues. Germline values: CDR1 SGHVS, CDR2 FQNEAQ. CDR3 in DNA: TGTGCCAGCAGCTTTACGGACAGCCTGGCGGCTGGAAACACCATATATTTT. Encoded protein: CASSFTDSLAAGNTIYF.

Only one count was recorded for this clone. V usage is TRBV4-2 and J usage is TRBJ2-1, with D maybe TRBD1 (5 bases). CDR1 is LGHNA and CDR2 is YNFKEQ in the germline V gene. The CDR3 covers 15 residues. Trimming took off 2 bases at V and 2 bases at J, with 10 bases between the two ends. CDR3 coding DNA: TGTGCCAGCAGCCAATCAAGACAGACCTACAATGAGCAGTTCTTC. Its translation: CASSQSRQTYNEQFF.

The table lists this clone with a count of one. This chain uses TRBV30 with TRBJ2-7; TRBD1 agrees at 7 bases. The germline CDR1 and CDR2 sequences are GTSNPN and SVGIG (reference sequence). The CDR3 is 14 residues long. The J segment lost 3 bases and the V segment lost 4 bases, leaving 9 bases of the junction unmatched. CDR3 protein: CAWIRGAGGYEQYF. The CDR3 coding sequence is TGTGCCTGGATAAGAGGCGCAGGGGGCTACGAGCAGTACTTC.

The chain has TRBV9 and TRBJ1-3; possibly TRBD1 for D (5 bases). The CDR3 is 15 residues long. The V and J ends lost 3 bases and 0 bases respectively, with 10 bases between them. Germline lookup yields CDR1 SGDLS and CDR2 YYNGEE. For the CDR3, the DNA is TGTGCCAGCAGCGGTCTGGGGGGCTCTGGAAACACCATATATTTT. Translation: CASSGLGGSGNTIYF.

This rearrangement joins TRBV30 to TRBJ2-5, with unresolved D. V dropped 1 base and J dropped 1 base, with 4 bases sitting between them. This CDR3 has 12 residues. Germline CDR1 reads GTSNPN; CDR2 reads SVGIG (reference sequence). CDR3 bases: TGTGCCTGGAGTGGGCCCCAAGAGACCCAGTACTTC. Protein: CAWSGPQETQYF.

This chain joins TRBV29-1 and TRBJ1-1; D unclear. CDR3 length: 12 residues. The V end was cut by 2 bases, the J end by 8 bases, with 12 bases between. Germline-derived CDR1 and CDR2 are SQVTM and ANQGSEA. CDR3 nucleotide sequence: TGCAGCGTTGAATCCGAGGGTCGGGAAGCTTTCTTT. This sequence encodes CSVESEGREAFF.

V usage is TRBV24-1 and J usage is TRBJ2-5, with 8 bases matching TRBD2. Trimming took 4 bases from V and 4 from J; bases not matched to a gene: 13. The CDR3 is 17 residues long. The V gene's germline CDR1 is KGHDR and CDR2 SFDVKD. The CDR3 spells CATSDDYGSREGETQYF. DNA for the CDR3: TGTGCCACCAGTGACGACTACGGGAGCCGGGAGGGAGAGACCCAGTACTTC.

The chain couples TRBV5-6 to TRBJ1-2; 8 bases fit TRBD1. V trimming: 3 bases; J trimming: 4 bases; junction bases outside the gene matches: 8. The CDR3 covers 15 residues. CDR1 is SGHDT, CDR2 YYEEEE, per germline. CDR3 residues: CASSWPGQVVYGYTF. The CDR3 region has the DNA TGTGCCAGCAGCTGGCCGGGACAGGTAGTCTATGGCTACACCTTC.

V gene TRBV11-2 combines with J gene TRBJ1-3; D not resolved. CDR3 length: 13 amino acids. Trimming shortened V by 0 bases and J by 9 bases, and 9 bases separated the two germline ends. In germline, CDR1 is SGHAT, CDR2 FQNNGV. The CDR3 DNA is TGTGCCAGCAGCTTAGAACGTATGAGCACCATATATTTT. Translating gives CASSLERMSTIYF.

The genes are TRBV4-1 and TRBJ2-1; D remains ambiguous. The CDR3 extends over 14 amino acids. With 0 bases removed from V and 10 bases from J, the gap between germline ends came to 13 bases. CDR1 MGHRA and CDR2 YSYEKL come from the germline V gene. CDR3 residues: CASSQDPTSVEQFF. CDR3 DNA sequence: TGCGCCAGCAGCCAAGATCCAACTTCCGTAGAGCAGTTCTTC.

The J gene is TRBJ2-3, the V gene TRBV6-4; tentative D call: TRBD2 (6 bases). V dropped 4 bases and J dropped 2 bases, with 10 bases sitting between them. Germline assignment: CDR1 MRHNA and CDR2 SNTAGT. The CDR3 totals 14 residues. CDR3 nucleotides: TGTGCCAGCAGTGCGGAGGGGCTCACAGATACGCAGTATTTT. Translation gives CASSAEGLTDTQYF.

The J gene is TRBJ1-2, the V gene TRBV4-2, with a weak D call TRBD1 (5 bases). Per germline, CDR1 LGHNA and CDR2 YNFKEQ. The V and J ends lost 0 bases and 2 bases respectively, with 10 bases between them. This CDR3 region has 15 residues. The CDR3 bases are TGTGCCAGCAGCCAAGACGCGGGACTGAACTATGGCTACACCTTC. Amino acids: CASSQDAGLNYGYTF.

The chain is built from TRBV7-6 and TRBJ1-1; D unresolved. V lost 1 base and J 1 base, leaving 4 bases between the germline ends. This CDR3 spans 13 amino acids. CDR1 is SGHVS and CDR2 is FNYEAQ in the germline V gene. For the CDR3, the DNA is TGTGCCAGCAGCTTAGAACAGAACACTGAAGCTTTCTTT. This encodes CASSLEQNTEAFF.

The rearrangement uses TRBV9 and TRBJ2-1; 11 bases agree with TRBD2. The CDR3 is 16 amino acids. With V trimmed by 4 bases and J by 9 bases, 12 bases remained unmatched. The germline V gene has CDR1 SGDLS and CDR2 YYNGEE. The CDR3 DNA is TGTGCCAGCAGCCCCTGGGATAGCGGGGGGGCAGGTGAGCAGTTCTTC. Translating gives CASSPWDSGGAGEQFF. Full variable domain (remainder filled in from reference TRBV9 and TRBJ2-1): DSGVTQTPKHLITATGQRVTLRCSPRSGDLSVYWYQQSLDQGLQFLIQYYNGEERAKGNILERFSAQQFPDLHSELNLSSLELGDSALYFCASSPWDSGGAGEQFFGPGTRLTVL.

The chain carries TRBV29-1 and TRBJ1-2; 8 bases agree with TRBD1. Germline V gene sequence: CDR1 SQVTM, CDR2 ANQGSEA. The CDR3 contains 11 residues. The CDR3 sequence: CGSGQGALYTF. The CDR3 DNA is TGCGGATCCGGGCAGGGGGCCCTCTACACCTTC. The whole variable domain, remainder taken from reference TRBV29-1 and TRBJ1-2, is SAVISQKPSRDICQRGTSLTIQCQVDSQVTMMFWYRQQPGQSLTLIATANQGSEATYESGFVIDKFPISRPNLTFSTLTVSNMSPEDSSIYLCGSGQGALYTFGSGTRLTVV.

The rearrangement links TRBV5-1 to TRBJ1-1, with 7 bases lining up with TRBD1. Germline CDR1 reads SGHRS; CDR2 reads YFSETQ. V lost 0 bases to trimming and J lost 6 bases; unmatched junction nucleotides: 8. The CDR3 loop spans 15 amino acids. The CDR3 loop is CASSLDGQEPSEAFF. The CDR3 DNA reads TGCGCCAGCAGCTTGGATGGACAGGAACCTTCTGAAGCTTTCTTT.

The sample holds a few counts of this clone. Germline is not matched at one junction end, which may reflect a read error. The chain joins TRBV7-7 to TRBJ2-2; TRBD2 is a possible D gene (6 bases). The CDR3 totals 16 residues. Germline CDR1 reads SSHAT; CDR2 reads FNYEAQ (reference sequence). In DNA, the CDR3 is TGTGCTAGCAGCTTGAATCCGGGCGGGGCCGCCGGGGAGCTGTTTTTT. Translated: CASSLNPGGAAGELFF.

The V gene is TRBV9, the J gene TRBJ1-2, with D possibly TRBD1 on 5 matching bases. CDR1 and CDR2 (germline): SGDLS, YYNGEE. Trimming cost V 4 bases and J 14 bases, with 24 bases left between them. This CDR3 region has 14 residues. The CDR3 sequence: CASSFRGTQFAWTF. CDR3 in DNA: TGTGCCAGCAGCTTCCGGGGGACCCAGTTCGCGTGGACCTTC.

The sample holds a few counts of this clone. The CDR3 loop reads CASSRVLEAGEQFF. As DNA, the CDR3 is TGTGCCAGCAGCCGGGTCCTAGAGGCGGGAGAGCAGTTCTTC. The rearrangement joins TRBV5-6 to TRBJ2-1; possibly TRBD2 for D (6 bases). CDR3 length: 14 residues. The germline V gene has CDR1 SGHDT and CDR2 YYEEEE. V lost 4 bases and J 10 bases, leaving 18 bases between the germline ends.

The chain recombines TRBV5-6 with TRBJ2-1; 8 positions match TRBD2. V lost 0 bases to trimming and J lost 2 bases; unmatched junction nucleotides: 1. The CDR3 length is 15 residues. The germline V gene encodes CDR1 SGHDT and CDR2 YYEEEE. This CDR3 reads CASSLVGRAYNEQFF. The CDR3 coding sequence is TGTGCCAGCAGCTTGGTCGGGAGGGCCTACAATGAGCAGTTCTTC.

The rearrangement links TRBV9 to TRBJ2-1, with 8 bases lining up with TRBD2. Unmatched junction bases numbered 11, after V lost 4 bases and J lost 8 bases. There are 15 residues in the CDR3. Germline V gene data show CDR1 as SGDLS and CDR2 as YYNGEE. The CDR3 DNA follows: TGTGCCAGCAGCACCCGAGGAGCGGGAGCCGATGAGCAGTTCTTC. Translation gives CASSTRGAGADEQFF.